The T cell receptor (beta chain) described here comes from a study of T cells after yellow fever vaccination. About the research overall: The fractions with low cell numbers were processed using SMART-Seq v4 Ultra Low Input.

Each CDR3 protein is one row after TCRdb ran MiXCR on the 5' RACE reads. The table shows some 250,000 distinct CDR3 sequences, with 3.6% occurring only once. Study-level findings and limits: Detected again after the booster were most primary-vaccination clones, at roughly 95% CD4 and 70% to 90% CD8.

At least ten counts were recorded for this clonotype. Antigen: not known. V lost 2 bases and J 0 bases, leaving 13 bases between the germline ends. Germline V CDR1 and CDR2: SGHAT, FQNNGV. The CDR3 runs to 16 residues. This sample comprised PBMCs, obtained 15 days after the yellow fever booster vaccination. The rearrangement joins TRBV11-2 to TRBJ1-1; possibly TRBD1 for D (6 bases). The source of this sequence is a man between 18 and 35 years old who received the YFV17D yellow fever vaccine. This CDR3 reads CASSLTGNSLNTEAFF. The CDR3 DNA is TGTGCCAGCAGCTTAACAGGGAATAGCTTGAACACTGAAGCTTTCTTT.